This is a list of T cell receptor beta chains from one sample in a study of blood T cell repertoires in COVID-19. TCRdb's copy holds only in-frame clones and misses some; the assay was immunoSEQ multiplex PCR. Among around 72,000 clones listed, 80% to 85% were seen once. Sequencing was performed on peripheral blood. These receptors came from a woman aged 60-75 years with acute or convalescent COVID-19. The CDR3 runs from the conserved cysteine through the conserved F or W. D genes are given only for firm matches. Clone size is not always given. Where it is, it says once, few, many or a class for expanded clones.

j_call	clone_size	d_call	v_call	cdr3_aa	cdr3_nt
TRBJ1-1	-	-	TRBV21-1	CASSKGADTEAFF	TGTGCCAGCAGCAAAGGGGCCGACACTGAAGCTTTCTTT
TRBJ2-5	-	-	TRBV6-5	CASSPTPGETQYF	TGTGCCAGCAGTCCTACCCCGGGGGAGACCCAGTACTTC
TRBJ2-3	-	TRBD2	TRBV6-5	CASTPGGAKADTQYF	TGTGCCAGCACACCCGGGGGGGCGAAGGCAGATACGCAGTATTTT
TRBJ1-2	-	TRBD1	TRBV10-3	CAMRQGPGYTF	TGTGCCATGAGACAGGGGCCTGGCTACACCTTC
TRBJ1-1	-	TRBD1	TRBV3-1/TRBV3-2	CASSLTGGAGGTEAFF	TGTGCCAGCAGTCTTACAGGGGGCGCCGGAGGGACTGAAGCTTTCTTT
TRBJ1-2	once	TRBD1	TRBV5-1	CASSLEGPGGNYGYTF	TGCGCCAGCAGCTTGGAGGGTCCAGGGGGCAACTATGGCTACACCTTC
TRBJ1-6	-	TRBD1	TRBV4-1	CASSLLGQAYNSPLHF	TGCGCCAGCAGCCTCCTTGGACAGGCCTATAATTCACCCCTCCACTTT
TRBJ2-3	-	-	TRBV25-1	CASSEHGGDTQYF	TGTGCCAGCAGTGAACATGGGGGCGATACGCAGTATTTT
TRBJ2-2	-	-	TRBV6-5	CASSRQSANTGELFF	TGTGCCAGCAGTAGACAGTCCGCGAACACCGGGGAGCTGTTTTTT
TRBJ1-2	-	TRBD1	TRBV5-1	CASSLGGQGYGYTF	TGCGCCAGCAGCTTAGGAGGACAGGGATATGGCTACACCTTC
TRBJ1-2	-	-	TRBV7-2	CASAPVGYGYTF	TGTGCCAGCGCACCGGTTGGTTATGGCTACACCTTC
TRBJ2-3	-	TRBD2	TRBV3-1/TRBV3-2	CASSQGLVAITDTQYF	TGTGCCAGCAGCCAGGGACTAGTTGCCATCACAGATACGCAGTATTTT
TRBJ2-3	-	-	TRBV5-1	CASSLGTATDTQYF	TGCGCCAGCAGCTTGGGGACAGCCACAGATACGCAGTATTTT